A single sample is the source of the 20 T cell receptor beta chains below, sequenced in a study of blood T cell repertoires in COVID-19. Here immunoSEQ multiplex PCR was the method, and the copy in TCRdb shows in-frame clones only, minus some. In the table there are about 160,000 clones, around 86% of which are singletons. The sequencing input was peripheral blood. These receptors were taken from an older man with acute or convalescent COVID-19.

The chain has TRBV24-1 and TRBJ2-2, with 7 nucleotides matching TRBD1. Germline CDR1 is KGHDR and CDR2 is SFDVKD. The CDR3 consists of 16 residues. V shed 4 bases and J 0 bases; nucleotides not matched to a gene: 4. CDR3 protein: CATSETGAANTGELFF. CDR3 coding DNA: TGTGCCACCAGTGAAACAGGGGCCGCGAACACCGGGGAGCTGTTTTTT.

This chain joins TRBV30 and TRBJ1-2; maybe TRBD1 (5 bases). Germline V lookup: CDR1 GTSNPN, CDR2 SVGIG (reference sequence). The CDR3 spans 12 residues. V lost 2 bases to trimming and J lost 10 bases, with 14 bases between them. The CDR3 DNA sequence: TGTGCCTGGAGTAGGGGTTCCACTATCTACACCTTC. Protein product: CAWSRGSTIYTF.

This clone has just one count. The chain is built from TRBV30 and TRBJ2-3, with D tentatively TRBD1 (6 bases). The CDR3 contains 13 residues. The V gene's germline CDR1 is GTSNPN and CDR2 SVGIG (reference sequence). Trimming pared 3 bases from V and 6 bases from J, leaving 13 bases between. DNA of the CDR3: TGTGCCTGGAGCGTTGGACAGAAGGATACGCAGTATTTT. It yields the protein CAWSVGQKDTQYF. Combining the CDR3 with reference TRBV30 and TRBJ2-3 gives the whole variable domain SQTIHQWPATLVQPVGSPLSLECTVEGTSNPNLYWYRQAAGRGLQLLFYSVGIGQISSEVPQNLSASRPQDRQFILSSKKLLLSDSGFYLCAWSVGQKDTQYFGPGTRLTVL.

The V and J genes are TRBV28 and TRBJ2-2, with 10 nucleotides matching TRBD1. The CDR3 has 16 residues. V trimming: 2 bases; J trimming: 8 bases; junction bases outside the gene matches: 8. The germline CDR1 and CDR2 sequences are MDHEN and SYDVKM. The CDR3 spells CASSLGGTGASGELFF. In DNA, the CDR3 is TGTGCCAGCAGTTTAGGTGGGACAGGGGCTAGTGGGGAGCTGTTTTTT.

This clone was observed once. V and J are TRBV24-1 and TRBJ2-2; TRBD2 matches 7 bases. This CDR3 contains 16 residues. J lost 4 bases, V lost 2 bases, and 6 bases had no gene match. Germline V gene sequence: CDR1 KGHDR, CDR2 SFDVKD. CDR3 nucleotide sequence: TGTGCCACCAGTGATTCTTCAGGGAGGGGCACCGGGGAGCTGTTTTTT. Amino acids: CATSDSSGRGTGELFF.

The rearrangement joins TRBV5-1 to TRBJ2-2; 7 nucleotides match TRBD1. Germline CDR1 SGHRS, CDR2 YFSETQ. This CDR3 has 15 amino acids. The trim removed 1 base at V and 8 bases at J, leaving 8 bases unmatched. Here the CDR3 reads CASSLKTGTSGELFF. CDR3 sequence (DNA): TGCGCCAGCAGCTTGAAGACAGGGACCTCTGGGGAGCTGTTTTTT.

The chain is built from TRBV5-1 and TRBJ2-6; perhaps TRBD1 as D (5 bases). This CDR3 comprises 15 residues. Germline V gene sequence: CDR1 SGHRS, CDR2 YFSETQ. Trimming took off 2 bases at V and 2 bases at J, with 8 bases between the two ends. In DNA, the CDR3 is TGCGCCAGCAGCTTAGGGGCTCCTGGGGCCAACGTCCTGACTTTC. Translated, it gives CASSLGAPGANVLTF.

This chain uses TRBV7-2 with TRBJ2-1; 9 nucleotides align to TRBD2. Unmatched junction bases numbered 6, after V lost 6 bases and J lost 0 bases. Looked up from germline, CDR1 is SGHTA and CDR2 is FQGNSA. The CDR3 is 16 residues long. DNA for the CDR3: TGTGCCAGCAGGCCGACTAGCGGAAGCTCCTACAATGAGCAGTTCTTC. Translated, it gives CASRPTSGSSYNEQFF. Combining the CDR3 with reference TRBV7-2 and TRBJ2-1 gives the whole variable domain GAGVSQSPSNKVTEKGKDVELRCDPISGHTALYWYRQSLGQGLEFLIYFQGNSAPDKSGLPSDRFSAERTGGSVSTLTIQRTQQEDSAVYLCASRPTSGSSYNEQFFGPGTRLTVL.

The V call is TRBV19, the J call TRBJ1-5; 7 bases agree with TRBD1. This CDR3 region has 15 residues. Per the germline V gene, CDR1 is LNHDA and CDR2 is SQIVND (reference sequence). V lost 2 bases and J lost 2; bases outside the gene matches: 3. The CDR3, as DNA: TGTGCCAGTAGTATAACCGGGACAGGCAATCAGCCCCAGCATTTT. Translating gives CASSITGTGNQPQHF.

The chain is built from TRBV30 and TRBJ2-4, with 7 bases that match TRBD1. With V trimmed by 3 bases and J by 7 bases, 3 bases remained unmatched. Per germline, CDR1 GTSNPN and CDR2 SVGIG (reference sequence). This CDR3 is built from 12 residues. The CDR3 loop reads CAWRGQMNIQYF. CDR3 DNA: TGTGCCTGGAGGGGACAGATGAACATTCAGTACTTC.

This clone showed up just a few times. This chain uses TRBV7-9 with TRBJ2-7; TRBD1 is a possible D gene (5 bases). Germline loops: CDR1 SEHNR, CDR2 FQNEAQ (reference sequence). The CDR3 consists of 15 residues. V was pared by 5 bases and J by 0 bases, with 14 bases between. The CDR3 region has the DNA TGTGCCAGCAGCCCTCAGGGTTTTTACTCCTACGAGCAGTACTTC. It translates to CASSPQGFYSYEQYF.

This clone has more than one count but fewer than ten. The chain employs TRBV6-5 and TRBJ1-1; 7 bases match TRBD1. Germline V lookup: CDR1 MNHEY, CDR2 SVGAGI. V lost 4 bases to trimming and J lost 1 base; unmatched junction nucleotides: 6. The CDR3 has 15 amino acids. CDR3 sequence (DNA): TGTGCCAGCAGTTCAAGACAGGGCTGGAACACTGAAGCTTTCTTT. Amino acid sequence: CASSSRQGWNTEAFF.

The V and J genes are TRBV28 and TRBJ2-5; D remains unclear. Germline values: CDR1 MDHEN, CDR2 SYDVKM. V lost 1 base to trimming and J lost 1 base, with 10 bases between them. The CDR3 consists of 15 residues. The CDR3 spells CASSLSQLSQETQYF. For the CDR3, the DNA is TGTGCCAGCAGTTTATCACAGCTTTCCCAAGAGACCCAGTACTTC.

This clone appeared a single time. V gene TRBV3-1 (or the pseudogene TRBV3-2) combines with J gene TRBJ1-3, with a weak D call TRBD1 (5 bases). The CDR3 consists of 16 residues. V was pared by 0 bases and J by 2 bases, with 11 bases between. CDR1 LGHDT and CDR2 YNNKEL come from the germline V gene (reference sequence). Here the CDR3 DNA reads TGTGCCAGCAGCCAAGATCACACAGGCCCTGGAAACACCATATATTTT. It codes for CASSQDHTGPGNTIYF.

J is TRBJ2-5 and V is TRBV14; TRBD2 matches 8 bases. J gave up 1 base and V 2 bases, and 6 bases lay outside the gene matches. Germline CDR1 is SGHDN and CDR2 is FVKESK. This CDR3 has 16 residues. The CDR3 region has the DNA TGTGCCAGCAGCCAACTCCTCGCGGGAGGCCAAGAGACCCAGTACTTC. Translation gives CASSQLLAGGQETQYF.

The chain combines TRBV28 with TRBJ2-2, with 7 bases lining up with TRBD1. The V and J ends lost 1 base and 5 bases, in that order; junction bases with no gene match: 7. The CDR3 runs to 16 residues. Germline CDR1 MDHEN, CDR2 SYDVKM. The CDR3 nucleotides read TGTGCCAGCAGTTTATCCAATATACAGGGGACCGGGGAGCTGTTTTTT. It specifies CASSLSNIQGTGELFF.

This clone was recorded only once. This sequence joins TRBV18 and TRBJ1-1, with D possibly being TRBD1 (6 bases). V was pared by 3 bases and J by 1 base, with 12 bases between. The germline V gene encodes CDR1 KGHSH and CDR2 LQKENI. The CDR3 is 15 amino acids. The chain's CDR3 is CASSPAGASNTEAFF. CDR3 DNA sequence: TGTGCCAGCTCACCGGCAGGGGCGTCGAACACTGAAGCTTTCTTT.

This chain links TRBV5-1 with TRBJ1-3, with TRBD1 matching over 9 bases. CDR1 and CDR2 (germline): SGHRS, YFSETQ. V lost 4 bases and J lost 3; bases outside the gene matches: 11. This CDR3 is 17 amino acids long. The CDR3 DNA reads as TGCGCCAGCAGCCCACGGACAGGGGTAGGCTATGGAAACACCATATATTTT. Translated, it gives CASSPRTGVGYGNTIYF.

This rearrangement joins TRBV11-3 to TRBJ2-5, with a tentative D call TRBD2 (5 bases). This CDR3 spans 15 amino acids. Germline V gene data show CDR1 as SGHNT and CDR2 as YENEEA. V was pared by 1 base and J by 0 bases, with 9 bases between. The CDR3 DNA reads TGTGCCAGCAGCTTAGGGCAGACTAACCAAGAGACCCAGTACTTC. Its translation is CASSLGQTNQETQYF.

The chain uses TRBV11-1 and TRBJ2-1; TRBD2 agrees at 11 bases. V trimming: 5 bases; J trimming: 10 bases; junction bases outside the gene matches: 10. The germline V gene encodes CDR1 SGHAT and CDR2 FQDESV (reference sequence). The CDR3 loop spans 15 amino acids. The CDR3 protein is CASSHTGTSGPEQFF. CDR3 nucleotide sequence: TGTGCCAGCAGCCACACCGGGACTAGCGGCCCAGAGCAGTTCTTC.